This T cell receptor beta chain comes out of a study of T-cell memory formation after mild COVID-19. Constant-segment primers served in 5'RACE that generated TCR alpha and TCR beta cDNA libraries bearing sample barcodes and UMIs. Each CDR3 protein is one row after TCRdb ran MiXCR on the 5' RACE reads. The data contain 550,000 to 700,000 distinct CDR3 sequences, approximately 19% of them seen just once; the ten biggest clones take up around 12%. Study-wide results and caveats: Pre-infection memory showed some responding clones, and this suggested that cross-reactive memory joined. The authors left the SARS-CoV-2 specificity of second-wave clones peaking on day 37 unconfirmed.

The germline gives CDR1 SGHRS, CDR2 YFSETQ. Trimming cost V 0 bases and J 0 bases, with 9 bases left between them. CDR3 length: 15 amino acids. This clonotype was seen more than once but under ten times. Its antigen remains unknown. The gene calls are TRBV5-1 and TRBJ1-2; D not certain. This clonotype was sampled from an adult woman who had mild COVID-19 (a few samples of this study predate the infection). Cell type and time point are not known. The sample was PBMCs or a T cell subset sorted from them (not recorded which). CDR3 DNA: TGCGCCAGCAGCTTGGAGGAAGGTCCTAACTATGGCTACACCTTC. Translation: CASSLEEGPNYGYTF.